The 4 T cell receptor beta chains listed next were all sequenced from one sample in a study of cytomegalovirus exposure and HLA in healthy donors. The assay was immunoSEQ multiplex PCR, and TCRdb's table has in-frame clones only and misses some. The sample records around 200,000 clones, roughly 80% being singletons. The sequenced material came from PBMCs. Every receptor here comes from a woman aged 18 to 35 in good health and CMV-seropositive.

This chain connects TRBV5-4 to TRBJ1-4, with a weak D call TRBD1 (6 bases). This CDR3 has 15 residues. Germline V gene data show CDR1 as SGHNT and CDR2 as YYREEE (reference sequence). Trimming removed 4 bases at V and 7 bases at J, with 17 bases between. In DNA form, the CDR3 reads TGTGCCAGCAGCACCAAGAACAGGGCTGGTGAAAAACTGTTTTTT. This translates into CASSTKNRAGEKLFF. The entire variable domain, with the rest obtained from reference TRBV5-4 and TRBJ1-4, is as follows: ETGVTQSPTHLIKTRGQQVTLRCSSQSGHNTVSWYQQALGQGPQFIFQYYREEENGRGNFPPRFSGLQFPNYSSELNVNALELDDSALYLCASSTKNRAGEKLFFGSGTQLSVL.

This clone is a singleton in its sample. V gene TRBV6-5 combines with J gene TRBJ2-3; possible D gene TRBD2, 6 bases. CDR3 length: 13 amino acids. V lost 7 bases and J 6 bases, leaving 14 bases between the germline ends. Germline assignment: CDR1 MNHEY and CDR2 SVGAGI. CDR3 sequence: CASIGRGGDTQYF. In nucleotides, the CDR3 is TGTGCCAGCATCGGCAGAGGAGGGGATACGCAGTATTTT.

Written as DNA, the CDR3 is TGTGCCAGCAGCGTAGGGGGCGCCGGGGAGCTGTTTTTT. Its translation: CASSVGGAGELFF. The V call is TRBV9, the J call TRBJ2-2; D perhaps matches TRBD1 (5 bases). Germline V gene lookup returns CDR1 SGDLS and CDR2 YYNGEE. The length of the CDR3 is 13 residues. V lost 0 bases, J lost 6 bases, and 6 bases lay in between.

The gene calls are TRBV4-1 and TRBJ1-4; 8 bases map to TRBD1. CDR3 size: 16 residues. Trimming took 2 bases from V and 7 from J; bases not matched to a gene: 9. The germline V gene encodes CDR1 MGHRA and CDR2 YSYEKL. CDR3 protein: CASSQLPDRASEKLFF. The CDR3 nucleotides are TGCGCCAGCAGCCAACTTCCGGACAGGGCTTCTGAAAAACTGTTTTTT.